This T cell receptor (beta chain) was identified in a study of HIV-infected children after antiretroviral therapy interruption (dated by TCRdb to about 2019). The study in broad terms: Eight children were included: four on planned treatment interruption and four on continuous treatment, all with CD4+ count above 500 and viral load below 50 copies/ml. For the interruption arm, samples were taken at week 0, at week 12, at the end of interruption (week 24 or 48), and roughly 3 years after the study ended. Continuous-treatment samples were analyzed from corresponding weeks 0, 48 and 150. Median age was roughly 10 years in the interruption group and approximately 8 years in the continuous treatment group. Recorded exposure to EBV and CMV was present in most of the participating children. Alongside measurements of thymic output, the study compared TCR repertoires of children on planned treatment interruption with TCR repertoires of children on continuous antiretroviral treatment.

The library was generated by 3' RACE. TCR libraries were constructed from RNA with a 3' RACE protocol that used unique molecular identifiers to correct for PCR amplification bias. Amplicon libraries were pooled in groups of up to about 12 and sequenced on an Illumina MiSeq using v2 2x250 paired-end chemistry. On the study's bioinformatics: Decombinator was used to process the reads, assigning V and J genes and CDR3 and applying barcode-based correction of errors and PCR bias. Repertoires were subsampled to equal depth before Gini coefficient calculation using the R ineq package. Three approaches were used to assess CDR3 similarity: GLIPH, Hamming distance and a shared triplet metric. TCRdb ran its own pipeline on the public reads, namely fastp trimming at Q25 and MiXCR clone calling, and kept in-frame beta chains. Rows merge per CDR3 protein into single entries with the most common DNA and genes. The V and J calls and clone size come from TCRdb's table, not from the authors' own analysis. The table for this sample lists fewer than 100,000 distinct CDR3 sequences; about 7.2% of them were counted only once. Roughly 1.1% of the sample lies in the top ten.

Interpreted using the paper, the treatment or condition label stands for: PENTA 11 planned treatment interruption arm or continuous ART arm. Participants were children from the United Kingdom aged 2 to 15 years who had received at least three-drug ART for at least 24 weeks. The study required cryopreserved PBMCs containing at least 5 million viable cells, and a few candidate patients were excluded because of low viable PBMC yield. Using a FACSAria III cell sorter, naive CD4+ CD45RA+ CD45RO- T cells were FACS-sorted out of thawed PBMCs. The sorted cells were fixed, and RNA was then extracted with the RNeasy FFPE kit and afterward with the RNeasy Micro kit. V was cut back by 1 base and J by 1 base, leaving a gap of 7 bases between them. From the cysteine up to the phenylalanine, the CDR3 has a length of 14 residues. The only DNA kept is the CDR3, 42 bases in frame from the first base. Reading the germline V gene (reference sequence) gives CDR1 LNHNV and CDR2 YYDKDF.

This clonotype was seen at least ten times. This receptor's antigen is unknown. Per-base quality was not reported, and no clone a single base away is much larger than it. Study-wide findings and limitations: Minor non-naive CD45RA+ populations, such as EMRA or stem memory cells, might be present among the sorted CD45RA+ naive cells. In naive CD4+ repertoires of PTI patients, CDR3 sharing between time points fell after interruption began; many sequences were shared between end of interruption and 3 years later. An increase in the naive CD4+ Gini coefficient was observed by the end of treatment interruption, suggesting clonal expansion, and a return to baseline was observed by 3 years. The low number of patients is a limitation and the data should be interpreted with caution.

The sample was CD45RA+ CD4+ T cells from PBMCs, pooled from several time points, taken from a donor given antiretroviral therapy, either interrupted or continuous. The cell subset or site label, as the study defines it: naive CD4+ CD45RA+ CD45RO- T cells. In this chain, TRBV15 is recombined with TRBJ1-2; tentative D gene TRBD1, with 5 bases matching. The sequence came from a pool of human donors with HIV. The DNA sequence reads TGTGCCACCAGCAGAGGAGGGGTTAACTATGGCTACACCTTC. It codes for CATSRGGVNYGYTF.